The T cell receptor (beta chain) described here comes from a study of blood T cell repertoires in COVID-19. The CDR3 covers 11 residues. The V gene's germline CDR1 is MNHNY and CDR2 SVGAGI (reference sequence). Between the trimmed V and J ends, which lost 3 bases and 7 bases, there was a span of 6 bases. TCRdb keeps only in-frame clones here, not all; method: immunoSEQ multiplex PCR. Here the sample spans a few hundred thousand clones, around 87% being singletons. The TCR was taken from a woman aged 50 to 60 with acute or convalescent COVID-19. The V gene is TRBV6-6, the J gene TRBJ1-1; D unclear. Sequences were obtained from peripheral blood. CDR3 nucleotides: TGTGCCAGCAGTTATTTGTATGAAGCTTTCTTT. The encoded protein is CASSYLYEAFF.